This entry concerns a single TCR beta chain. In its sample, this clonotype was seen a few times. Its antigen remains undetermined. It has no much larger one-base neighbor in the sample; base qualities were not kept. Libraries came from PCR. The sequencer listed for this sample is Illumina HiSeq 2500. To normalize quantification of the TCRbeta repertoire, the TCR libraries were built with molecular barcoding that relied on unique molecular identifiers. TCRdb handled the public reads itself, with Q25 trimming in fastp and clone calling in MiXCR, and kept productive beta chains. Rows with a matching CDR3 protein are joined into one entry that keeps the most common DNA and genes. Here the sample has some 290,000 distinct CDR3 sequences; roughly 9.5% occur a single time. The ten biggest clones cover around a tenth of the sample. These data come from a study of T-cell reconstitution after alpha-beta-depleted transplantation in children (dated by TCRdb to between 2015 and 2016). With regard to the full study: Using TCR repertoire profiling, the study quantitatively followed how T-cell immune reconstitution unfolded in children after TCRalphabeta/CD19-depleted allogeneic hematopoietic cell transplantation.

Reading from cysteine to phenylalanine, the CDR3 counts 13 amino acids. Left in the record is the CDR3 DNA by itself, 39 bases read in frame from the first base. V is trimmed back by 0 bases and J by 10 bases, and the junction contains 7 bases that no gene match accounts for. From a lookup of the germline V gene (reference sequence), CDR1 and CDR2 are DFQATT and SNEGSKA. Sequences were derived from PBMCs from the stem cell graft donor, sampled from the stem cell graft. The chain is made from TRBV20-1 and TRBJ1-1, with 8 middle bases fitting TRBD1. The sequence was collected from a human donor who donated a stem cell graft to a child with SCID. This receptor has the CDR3 CSAREDRALGAFF. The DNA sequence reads TGCAGTGCTAGAGAGGACAGGGCTTTGGGAGCTTTCTTT.